This T cell receptor beta chain was obtained from a study of T cell repertoires in cytomegalovirus infection. Study-level points and caveats: Cumulated frequencies of public TCR beta families served to identify carriers of CMV plus the relevant HLA. The study found HLA-C-restricted CMV-specific TCR beta clonotypes dominating the ex vivo response.

With 4 bases removed from V and 3 bases from J, the gap between germline ends came to 16 bases. There are 17 residues in the CDR3. CDR1 and CDR2 from the germline V gene are SGHTA and FQGNSA. As concerns this clonotype: Its specificity is not known. This clone may be a read error of a much larger clone one base away.

Using its own MiXCR run on the reads, TCRdb lists one record per CDR3 protein. The table lists around 710,000 distinct CDR3 sequences, just under 30% of them singletons, with over 10% in the top ten. Here the sequenced sample was cultured CD8+ T cells from PBMCs, taken from culture after CMV antigen stimulation. The V and J genes are TRBV7-2 and TRBJ1-6; no definite D call. The TCR was taken from a human donor in good health (CMV status not recorded). Some clones in this sample may be carry-over from other donors' samples. This CDR3 is CASSSRAWASYNSPLHF. CDR3 bases: TGTGCCAGCAGCTCACGGGCCTGGGCAAGCTATAATTCACCCCTCCACTTT.